This T cell receptor beta chain emerged from a study of T cell repertoires in cytomegalovirus infection. Whole-study context: Matching HLA type, along with CMV infection, was indicated by public TCR beta signatures. Study-wide findings and caveats: Frequencies of public TCR beta families were cumulated, and this identified carriers of CMV plus the relevant HLA. Predominance within the ex vivo response was attributable to HLA-C-restricted CMV-specific TCR beta clonotypes.

The CDR3 runs to 13 residues. Trimming left V 3 bases short and J 3 bases short, with 8 bases between. Looked up from germline, CDR1 is SEHNR and CDR2 is FQNEAQ (reference sequence). This clonotype was seen at least ten times. The antigen is not known. TCRdb fed the reads into MiXCR, producing one record per CDR3 protein. This table has approximately 500,000 distinct CDR3 sequences, about 11% appearing once. Sequencing was carried out using PBMCs. The chain employs TRBV7-9 and TRBJ2-5; D could derive from TRBD1 or TRBD2 (5 bases each). This sequence was found in a human donor in good health (CMV status not recorded). Some clones in this sample may be carry-over from other donors' samples. The DNA for the CDR3 is TGTGCCAGCAGCTTGGGACCGGAAGAGACCCAGTACTTC. It codes for CASSLGPEETQYF.